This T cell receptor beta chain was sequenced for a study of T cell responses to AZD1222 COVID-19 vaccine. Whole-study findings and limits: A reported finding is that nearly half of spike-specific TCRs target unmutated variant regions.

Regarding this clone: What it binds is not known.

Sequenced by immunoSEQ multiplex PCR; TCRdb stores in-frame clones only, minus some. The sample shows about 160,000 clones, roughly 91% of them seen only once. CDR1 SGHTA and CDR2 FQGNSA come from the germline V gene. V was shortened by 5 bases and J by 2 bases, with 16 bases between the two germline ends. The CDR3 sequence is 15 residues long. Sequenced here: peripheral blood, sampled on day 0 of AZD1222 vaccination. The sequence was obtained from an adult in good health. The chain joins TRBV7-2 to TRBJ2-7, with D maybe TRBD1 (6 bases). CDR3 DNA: TGTGCCAGCAGCCCAGACAGTTCAGGGGCCTACGAGCAGTACTTC. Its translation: CASSPDSSGAYEQYF.